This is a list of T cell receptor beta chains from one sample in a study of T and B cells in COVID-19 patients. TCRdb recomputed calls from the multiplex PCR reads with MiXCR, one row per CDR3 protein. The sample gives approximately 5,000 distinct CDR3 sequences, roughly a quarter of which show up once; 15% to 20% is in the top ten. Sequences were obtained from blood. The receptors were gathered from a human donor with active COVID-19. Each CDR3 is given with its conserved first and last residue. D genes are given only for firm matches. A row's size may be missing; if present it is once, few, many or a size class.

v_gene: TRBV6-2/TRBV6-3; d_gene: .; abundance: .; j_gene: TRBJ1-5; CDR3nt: TGTGCCAGCAGATTACGGGAGCCCCCGTATCAGCCCCAGCATTTT; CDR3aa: CASRLREPPYQPQHF
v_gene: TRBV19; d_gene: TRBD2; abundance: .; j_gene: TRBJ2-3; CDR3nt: TGTGCCAGTAGTCTGACTAGCGGAGATACGCAGTATTTT; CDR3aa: CASSLTSGDTQYF
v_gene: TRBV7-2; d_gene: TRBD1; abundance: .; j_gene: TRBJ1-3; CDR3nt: TGTGCCAGCAGCATTCGGACAGGGGATGGAAACACCATATATTTT; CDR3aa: CASSIRTGDGNTIYF
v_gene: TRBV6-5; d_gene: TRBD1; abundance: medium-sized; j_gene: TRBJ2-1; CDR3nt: TGTGCCAGCAGTTACCGAAGGACAGGGAGCTCCTACAATGAGCAGTTCTTC; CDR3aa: CASSYRRTGSSYNEQFF
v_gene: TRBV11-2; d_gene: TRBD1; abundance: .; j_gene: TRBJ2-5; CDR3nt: TGTGCCAGCAGCCTACAGGGACAGGGGGAGACCCAGTACTTC; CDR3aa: CASSLQGQGETQYF
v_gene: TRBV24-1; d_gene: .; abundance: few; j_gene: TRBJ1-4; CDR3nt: TGTGCCACCAGTGAAGAGAACACAGGGTTGATTGATGAAAAACTGTTTTTT; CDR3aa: CATSEENTGLIDEKLFF
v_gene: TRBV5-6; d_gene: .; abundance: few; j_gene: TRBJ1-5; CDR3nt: TGTGCCAGCAGCTTGCATCCAGCCGGGGGTAGAAGCAATCAGCCCCAGCATTTT; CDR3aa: CASSLHPAGGRSNQPQHF
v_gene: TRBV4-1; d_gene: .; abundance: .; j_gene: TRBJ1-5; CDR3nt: TGCGCCAGCAGCCAGCAGGGGATTAGCAATCAGCCCCAGCATTTT; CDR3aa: CASSQQGISNQPQHF
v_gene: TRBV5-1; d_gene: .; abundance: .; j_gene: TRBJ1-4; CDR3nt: TGCGCCAGCAGCTTGGCCATAACAGGGACTAATGAAAAACTGTTTTTT; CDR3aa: CASSLAITGTNEKLFF
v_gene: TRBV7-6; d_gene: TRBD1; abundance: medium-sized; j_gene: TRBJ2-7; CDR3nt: TGTGCCAGCAGCTCACACTATACGGGACAGGGCTACGAGCAGTACTTC; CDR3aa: CASSSHYTGQGYEQYF
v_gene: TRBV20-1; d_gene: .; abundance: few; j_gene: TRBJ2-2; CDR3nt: TGCAGTGCCAGCTACGGGGGGCTCGACACCGGGGAGCTGTTTTTT; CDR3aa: CSASYGGLDTGELFF
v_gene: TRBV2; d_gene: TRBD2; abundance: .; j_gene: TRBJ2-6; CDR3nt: TGTGCCAGCAGGACTAGCGGAGACTCTGGGGCCAACGTCCTGACTTTC; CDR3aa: CASRTSGDSGANVLTF
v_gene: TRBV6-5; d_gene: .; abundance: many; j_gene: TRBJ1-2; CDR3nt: TGTGCCAGCAGTTACTCGACAGTCTATGGCTACACCTTC; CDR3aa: CASSYSTVYGYTF
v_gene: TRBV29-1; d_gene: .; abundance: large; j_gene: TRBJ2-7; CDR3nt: TGCAGCGTTGGGGCAGGGCGAATCTACGAGCAGTACTTC; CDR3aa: CSVGAGRIYEQYF
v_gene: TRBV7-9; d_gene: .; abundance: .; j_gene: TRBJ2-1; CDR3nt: TGTGCCAGCAGCTTTCCGGAAGGTGAGCAGTTCTTC; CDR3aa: CASSFPEGEQFF
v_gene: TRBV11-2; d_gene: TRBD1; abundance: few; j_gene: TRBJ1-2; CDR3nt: TGTGCCAGCAGCGCCTACAGGGGGACGGGCTACACCTTC; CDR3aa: CASSAYRGTGYTF